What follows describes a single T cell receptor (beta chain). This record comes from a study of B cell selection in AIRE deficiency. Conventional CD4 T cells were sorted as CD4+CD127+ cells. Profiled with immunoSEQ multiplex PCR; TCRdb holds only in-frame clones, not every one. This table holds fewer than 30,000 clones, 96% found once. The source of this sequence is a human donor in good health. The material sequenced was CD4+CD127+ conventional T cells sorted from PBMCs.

The CDR3 DNA sequence: TGTGCCAGCAGTTACCCGGGACAGGGACACGCTCGAGATCAGCCCCAGCATTTT. Translating gives CASSYPGQGHARDQPQHF. V usage is TRBV6-8 and J usage is TRBJ1-5; 9 positions match TRBD1. Germline CDR1 is MNHGY and CDR2 is SAAAGT. This CDR3 contains 18 residues. The trim removed 2 bases at V and 5 bases at J, leaving 13 bases unmatched.